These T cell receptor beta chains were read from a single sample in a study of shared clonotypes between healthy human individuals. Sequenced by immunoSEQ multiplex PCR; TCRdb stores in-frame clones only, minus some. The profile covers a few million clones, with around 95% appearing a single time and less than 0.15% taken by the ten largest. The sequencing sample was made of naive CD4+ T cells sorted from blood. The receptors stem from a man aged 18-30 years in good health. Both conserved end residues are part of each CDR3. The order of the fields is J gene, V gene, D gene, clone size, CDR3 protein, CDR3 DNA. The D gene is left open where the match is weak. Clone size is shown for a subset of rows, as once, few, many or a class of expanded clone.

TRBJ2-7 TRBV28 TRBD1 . CASSSLTGTPYEQYF TGTGCCAGCAGTTCCCTGACAGGGACGCCCTACGAGCAGTACTTC
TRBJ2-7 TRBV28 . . CASSLTGTRYEQYF TGTGCCAGCAGCCTCACCGGGACACGCTACGAGCAGTACTTC
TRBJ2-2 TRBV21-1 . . CASSNRQGPGELFF TGTGCCAGCAGCAACCGTCAGGGGCCCGGGGAGCTGTTTTTT
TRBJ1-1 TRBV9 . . CASSVELNTEAFF TGTGCCAGCAGCGTAGAGTTGAACACTGAAGCTTTCTTT
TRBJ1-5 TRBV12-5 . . CASGGGNNQPQHF TGTGCTAGTGGAGGAGGGAACAATCAGCCCCAGCATTTT
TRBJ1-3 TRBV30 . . CAWYWGKGNTIYF TGTGCCTGGTACTGGGGGAAAGGAAACACCATATATTTT
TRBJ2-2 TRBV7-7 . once CASRPLTGPGELFF TGTGCTAGCAGGCCTCTTACAGGGCCCGGGGAGCTGTTTTTT
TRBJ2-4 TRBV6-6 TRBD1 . CASSGQGALGNIQYF TGTGCCAGCAGCGGACAGGGGGCCCTTGGGAACATTCAGTACTTC
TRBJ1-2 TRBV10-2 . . CASSERQGHYYGYTF TGCGCCAGCAGTGAGAGGCAGGGCCACTACTATGGCTACACCTTC
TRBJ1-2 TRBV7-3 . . CASSSNGAFDGYTF TGTGCCAGCAGCTCAAACGGGGCGTTCGATGGCTACACCTTC
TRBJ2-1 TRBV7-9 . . CASSLVDSSSYNEQFF TGTGCCAGCAGCTTAGTGGACAGTTCCTCTTACAATGAGCAGTTCTTC
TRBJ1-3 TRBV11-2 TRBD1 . CASSPNRGSGNTIYF TGTGCCAGCAGCCCTAACAGGGGTTCTGGAAACACCATATATTTT
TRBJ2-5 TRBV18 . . CASSPHQGSGETQYF TGTGCCAGCTCACCTCACCAGGGGTCCGGAGAGACCCAGTACTTC
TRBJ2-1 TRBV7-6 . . CASSFLGGNEQFF TGTGCCAGCAGCTTCCTTGGCGGCAATGAGCAGTTCTTC
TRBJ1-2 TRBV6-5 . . CASRRGGVRGDGYTF TGTGCCAGCAGGAGGGGGGGAGTGCGGGGAGATGGCTACACCTTC
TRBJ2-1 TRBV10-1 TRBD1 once CASSRTGGNNEQFF TGCGCCAGCAGTAGGACAGGGGGAAACAATGAGCAGTTCTTC
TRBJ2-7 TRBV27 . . CASLPQADSSYEQYF TGTGCCAGCCTACCGCAGGCCGACAGCTCCTACGAGCAGTACTTC
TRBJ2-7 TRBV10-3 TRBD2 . CAISEGSGSGYEQYF TGTGCCATCAGTGAGGGTAGCGGGAGCGGGTACGAGCAGTACTTC
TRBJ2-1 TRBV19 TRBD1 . CASSPRPGGNEQFF TGTGCCAGTAGTCCTAGACCAGGGGGCAATGAGCAGTTCTTC
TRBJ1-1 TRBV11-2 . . CASSFAGVLNTEAFF TGTGCCAGCAGCTTTGCAGGGGTCTTGAACACTGAAGCTTTCTTT
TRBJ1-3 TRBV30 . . CAWTVRRSSGNTIYF TGTGCCTGGACCGTCCGGAGGTCCTCTGGAAACACCATATATTTT
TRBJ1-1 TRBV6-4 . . CASSDQPGQGNTEAFF TGTGCCAGCAGTGATCAGCCGGGGCAAGGGAACACTGAAGCTTTCTTT
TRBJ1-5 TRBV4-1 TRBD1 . CASCRDRDLYSNQPQHF TGCGCCAGCTGCCGGGACAGGGACCTCTATAGCAATCAGCCCCAGCATTTT
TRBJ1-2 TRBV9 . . CASSPRGYNYGYTF TGTGCCAGCAGCCCTAGGGGGTACAACTATGGCTACACCTTC